Below, 21 T cell receptor beta chains from the same sample are listed, as sequenced in a study of blood T cells in healthy people across ages. Sample-barcoded 5' priming and a J-beta primer mix drove a second PCR of about 6 to 11 cycles. TCRdb redid the calling of the 5' RACE reads with MiXCR, one entry per CDR3 protein. Found here are hundreds of thousands of distinct CDR3 sequences, 29% of them singletons; the top ten hold 15% to 20%. Sequenced material: blood. The receptors come from a woman older than 75 in good health.

Many counts were recorded for this clonotype. The chain carries TRBV12-3 or TRBV12-4 and TRBJ1-2; no clear D gene. The CDR3 length is 16 residues. Trimming stripped 3 bases from V and 8 bases from J, with 22 bases between. CDR3 DNA sequence: TGTGCCAGCAGTTTCGGCGCTCCGACTGGGCCTGGAGGCTACACCTTC. It specifies CASSFGAPTGPGGYTF.

Many counts were recorded for this clonotype. The chain joins TRBV30 to TRBJ1-2, with D possibly matching TRBD1 (5 bases). V was cut by 3 bases and J by 5 bases, with 16 bases left in between. The CDR3 totals 14 residues. Germline V CDR1 and CDR2: GTSNPN, SVGIG (reference sequence). DNA of the CDR3: TGTGCCTGGAGCGGTGCCTCAGGGTGGTATGGCTACACCTTC. This encodes CAWSGASGWYGYTF.

The rearrangement links TRBV4-1 to TRBJ2-4; D gene unclear. The DNA end lines up better with TRBJ2-5; the J call may be wrong. Germline V gene data show CDR1 as MGHRA and CDR2 as YSYEKL. This CDR3 spans 15 amino acids. Here the CDR3 reads CASSQGKQSPSTQYF. The CDR3 coding sequence is TGCGCCAGCAGCCAAGGCAAACAGTCCCCTTCGACCCAGTACTTC.

A few counts support this clonotype. V usage is TRBV28 and J usage is TRBJ1-1, with 7 nucleotides matching TRBD1. This CDR3 contains 16 residues. Trimming cost V 6 bases and J 4 bases; bases outside gene matches: 14. Germline assignment: CDR1 MDHEN and CDR2 SYDVKM. In nucleotides, the CDR3 is TGTGCCAGCAGAAGGCCCGCCAGGGGGGTGCGCACTGAAGCTTTCTTT. The encoded protein is CASRRPARGVRTEAFF.

This clonotype was counted many times. The chain joins TRBV6-2 or TRBV6-3 to TRBJ2-3; the D is unclear. V was trimmed by 6 bases and J by 0 bases, leaving 7 bases between them. CDR3 length: 13 amino acids. Germline V gene lookup returns CDR1 MNHEY and CDR2 SVGEGT. The CDR3 here is CASRMVSTDTQYF. CDR3 coding DNA: TGTGCCAGCAGAATGGTCAGCACAGATACGCAGTATTTT.

This clonotype occurred many times. V usage is TRBV6-2 or TRBV6-3 and J usage is TRBJ2-7, with D perhaps TRBD2 (5 bases). The CDR3 is 12 residues long. Trimming cost V 10 bases and J 2 bases, with 12 bases left between them. Germline CDR1 reads MNHEY; CDR2 reads SVGEGT. The CDR3 bases are TGTGCCACAAGAGGGAACCCCTACGAGCAGTACTTC. Its translation: CATRGNPYEQYF.

Many counts were recorded for this clonotype. The genes are TRBV6-2 or TRBV6-3 and TRBJ2-7; no clear D. The CDR3 is made up of 15 amino acids. Trimming took off 5 bases at V and 3 bases at J, with 17 bases between the two ends. Germline loops: CDR1 MNHEY, CDR2 SVGEGT. The CDR3 protein is CASSSPWAGNYEQYF. CDR3 DNA sequence: TGTGCCAGCAGTAGCCCTTGGGCTGGGAACTACGAGCAGTACTTC.

This clonotype occurred a few times. The rearrangement joins TRBV5-6 to TRBJ2-3; D possibly corresponds to TRBD1 (6 bases). V lost 0 bases and J 10 bases, leaving 15 bases between the germline ends. This CDR3 is 14 amino acids long. Germline V gene data show CDR1 as SGHDT and CDR2 as YYEEEE. DNA for the CDR3: TGTGCCAGCAGCTTGGGAGAGGACAGATTGGCGCAGTATTTT. Translation gives CASSLGEDRLAQYF.

The sample holds many counts of this clonotype. The chain couples TRBV6-5 to TRBJ1-1; no clear D gene. This CDR3 contains 11 residues. With 7 bases removed from V and 4 bases from J, the gap between germline ends came to 7 bases. The V gene's germline CDR1 is MNHEY and CDR2 SVGAGI. CDR3 residues: CASISRTEAFF. In DNA form, the CDR3 reads TGTGCCAGCATCTCGCGCACTGAAGCTTTCTTT.

On this clonotype: A much larger clone lies a single base off, so this may be a read error. V gene TRBV6-6 combines with J gene TRBJ2-3; no reliable D call. CDR3 length: 14 amino acids. Germline CDR1 reads MNHNY; CDR2 reads SVGAGI (reference sequence). The chain's CDR3 is CAGSYTLGTDTQYF. The CDR3 nucleotides read TGTGCCGGCAGTTACACGCTGGGCACAGATACGCAGTATTTT.

In its sample, this clonotype was seen a few times. The V and J genes are TRBV20-1 and TRBJ1-5; TRBD1 matches at 10 bases. Germline loops: CDR1 DFQATT, CDR2 SNEGSKA (reference sequence). CDR3 length: 14 residues. Germline trimming cut 6 bases from V and 4 bases from J; bases unmatched to any gene: 6. The CDR3 is CSATWDRGNQPQHF. The CDR3 coding sequence is TGCAGTGCCACATGGGACAGGGGAAATCAGCCCCAGCATTTT.

The V call is TRBV6-1, the J call TRBJ1-6; a possible D gene is TRBD1 (6 bases). This CDR3 region has 16 residues. Germline assignment: CDR1 MNHNS and CDR2 SASEGT. The V and J ends lost 9 bases and 7 bases respectively, with 22 bases between them. The CDR3 here is CASLRVLAGENSPLHF. CDR3 bases: TGTGCCAGTCTCCGTGTTTTGGCAGGGGAAAATTCACCCCTCCACTTT.

About this clonotype itself: The junction departs from germline at one end; a sequencing error may be responsible. The rearrangement uses TRBV4-2 and TRBJ2-1; D not resolved. Germline V lookup: CDR1 LGHNA, CDR2 YNFKEQ. This CDR3 is 14 amino acids long. This chain's CDR3 is CASSQDLGNNGQFF. The CDR3 coding sequence is TGTGCCAGCAGCCAAGATCTGGGTAACAATGGGCAGTTCTTC.

This clonotype was recorded at least ten times. The chain carries TRBV7-2 and TRBJ2-7; D is possibly TRBD1 (5 bases). CDR1 SGHTA and CDR2 FQGNSA come from the germline V gene. The CDR3 runs 14 residues. Trimming removed 5 bases from V and 2 bases from J, with 13 bases in between. The CDR3 DNA is TGTGCCAGCAGCCCTACCCAGGGAACCTACGAGCAGTACTTC. Encoded protein: CASSPTQGTYEQYF.

This clonotype has at least ten counts. V is TRBV10-1 and J is TRBJ1-2; D gene unclear. The CDR3 extends over 13 amino acids. V lost 0 bases, J lost 8 bases, and 10 bases lay in between. The germline V gene has CDR1 WNHNN and CDR2 SYGVQD (reference sequence). Here the CDR3 DNA reads TGCGCCAGCAGTGAGTCGAGAGTTATGGGCTACACCTTC. Protein sequence: CASSESRVMGYTF.

V usage is TRBV5-1 and J usage is TRBJ2-1; 10 bases agree with TRBD1. CDR1 and CDR2 (germline): SGHRS, YFSETQ. The CDR3 contains 15 residues. V dropped 2 bases and J dropped 7; count of bases not matched to a gene: 6. CDR3 loop: CASSFFGTGENEQFF. As DNA, the CDR3 is TGCGCCAGCAGCTTCTTCGGGACAGGGGAGAATGAGCAGTTCTTC.

This clonotype has just one count. This sequence may be a read error, since a much larger clone differs from it by one base. This sequence joins TRBV9 and TRBJ2-4; D assignment may be TRBD1 or TRBD2 (6 bases each). The DNA matches TRBJ2-5 better at its end, which makes the J call doubtful. This CDR3 is 14 amino acids long. Germline CDR1 reads SGDLS; CDR2 reads YYNGEE. CDR3 amino acids: CASSVRGRGETQYF. CDR3 in DNA: TGTGCCAGCAGCGTCCGGGGGCGAGGAGAGACCCAGTACTTC.

For this clonotype: Relative to the germline gene, one junction end is altered; a read error may explain this. This CDR3 is CASSPGLTPGANVRTF. The DNA for the CDR3 is TGTGCCAGCAGTCCGGGGCTGACCCCTGGGGCCAACGTCCGGACTTTC. V gene TRBV2 combines with J gene TRBJ2-6; D is perhaps TRBD1 or TRBD2 (5 bases each). The CDR3 runs 16 residues. CDR1 and CDR2 from the germline V gene are SNHLY and FYNNEI.

V gene TRBV20-1 combines with J gene TRBJ2-7, with D maybe TRBD2 (6 bases). The CDR3 is 13 amino acids. Germline V gene sequence: CDR1 DFQATT, CDR2 SNEGSKA (reference sequence). V was cut by 3 bases and J by 2 bases, with 11 bases left in between. CDR3 sequence: CSARWRGTYEQYF. CDR3 sequence (DNA): TGCAGTGCTAGGTGGAGGGGAACCTACGAGCAGTACTTC.

V is TRBV20-1 and J is TRBJ2-3; 12 nucleotides match TRBD2. V trimming: 1 base; J trimming: 2 bases; junction bases outside the gene matches: 16. The CDR3 totals 20 residues. Germline V CDR1 and CDR2: DFQATT, SNEGSKA (reference sequence). CDR3 loop: CSARVDRPLTSGRPTDTQYF. The DNA for the CDR3 is TGCAGTGCTAGAGTCGACCGACCCTTGACTAGCGGGAGACCCACAGATACGCAGTATTTT.

Many counts were recorded for this clonotype. This sequence joins TRBV20-1 and TRBJ1-6; no clear D gene. Trimming stripped 0 bases from V and 0 bases from J, with 12 bases between. The germline V gene has CDR1 DFQATT and CDR2 SNEGSKA (reference sequence). The CDR3 is 17 amino acids. The CDR3 nucleotides are TGCAGTGCTAGAGATCATGGGGAGAGCTCCTATAATTCACCCCTCCACTTT. This encodes CSARDHGESSYNSPLHF.